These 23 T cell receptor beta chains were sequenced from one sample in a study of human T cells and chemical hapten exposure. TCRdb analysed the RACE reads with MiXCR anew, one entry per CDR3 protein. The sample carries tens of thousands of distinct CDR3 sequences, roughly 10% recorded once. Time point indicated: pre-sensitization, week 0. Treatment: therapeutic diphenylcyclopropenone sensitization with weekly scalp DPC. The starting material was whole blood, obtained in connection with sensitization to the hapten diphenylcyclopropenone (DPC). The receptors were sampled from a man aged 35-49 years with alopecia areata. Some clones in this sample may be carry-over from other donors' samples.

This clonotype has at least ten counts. The CDR3 DNA sequence: TGTGCCAGCAGACAAACTAGTGTGGAGACCCAGTACTTC. It translates to CASRQTSVETQYF. The chain combines TRBV3-1 with TRBJ2-5; D might be TRBD2 (5 bases). This CDR3 region has 13 residues. The germline V gene has CDR1 LGHDT and CDR2 YNNKEL (reference sequence). The V and J ends lost 6 bases and 5 bases respectively, with 13 bases between them.

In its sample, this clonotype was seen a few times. The CDR3 nucleotides read TGTGCCAGCAGCACGACAGTCCTTACGAACACCGGGGAGCTGTTTTTT. Amino acids: CASSTTVLTNTGELFF. The chain is built from TRBV7-8 and TRBJ2-2, with D tentatively TRBD1 (5 bases). Trimming pared 5 bases from V and 0 bases from J, leaving 13 bases between. CDR3 size: 16 residues. CDR1 and CDR2 from the germline V gene are SGHVS and FQNEAQ.

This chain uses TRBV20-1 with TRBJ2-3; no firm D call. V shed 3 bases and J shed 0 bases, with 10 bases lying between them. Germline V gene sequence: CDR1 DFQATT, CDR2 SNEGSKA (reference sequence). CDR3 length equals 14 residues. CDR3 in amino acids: CSARLAASTDTQYF. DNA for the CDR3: TGCAGTGCTAGGCTCGCGGCCAGCACAGATACGCAGTATTTT.

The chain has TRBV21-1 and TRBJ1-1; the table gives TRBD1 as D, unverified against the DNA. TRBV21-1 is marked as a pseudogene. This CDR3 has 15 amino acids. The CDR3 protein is CASSPLYAANTEAFF. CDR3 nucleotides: TGTGCCAGCAGCCCCCTTTATGCAGCGAACACTGAAGCTTTCTTT.

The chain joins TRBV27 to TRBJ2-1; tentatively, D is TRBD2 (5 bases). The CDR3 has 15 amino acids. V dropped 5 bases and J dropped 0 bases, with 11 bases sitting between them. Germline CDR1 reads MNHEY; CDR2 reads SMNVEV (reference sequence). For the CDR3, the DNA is TGTGCCAGCAGTCCCTCCCGGGGCTCCTACAATGAGCAGTTCTTC. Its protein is CASSPSRGSYNEQFF.

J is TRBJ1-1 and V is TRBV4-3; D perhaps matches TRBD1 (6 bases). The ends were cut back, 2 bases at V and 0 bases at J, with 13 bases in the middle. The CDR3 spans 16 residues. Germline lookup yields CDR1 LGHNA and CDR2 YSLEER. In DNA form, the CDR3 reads TGCGCCAGCAGCCAAAGGCAGGGGTCCCTGAACACTGAAGCTTTCTTT. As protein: CASSQRQGSLNTEAFF.

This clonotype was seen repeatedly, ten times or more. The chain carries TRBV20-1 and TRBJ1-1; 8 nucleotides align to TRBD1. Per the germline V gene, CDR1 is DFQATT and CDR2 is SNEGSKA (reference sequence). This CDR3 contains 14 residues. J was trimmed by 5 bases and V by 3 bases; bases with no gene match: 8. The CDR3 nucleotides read TGCAGTGCTAGCCCCCTGGACAGGGTTACTGAAGCTTTCTTT. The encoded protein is CSASPLDRVTEAFF.

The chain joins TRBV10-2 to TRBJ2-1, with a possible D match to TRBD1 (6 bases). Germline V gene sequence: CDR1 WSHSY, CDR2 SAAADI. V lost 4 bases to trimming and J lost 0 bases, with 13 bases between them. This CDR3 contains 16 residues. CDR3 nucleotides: TGCGCCAGCAGTGTCGGTACAGGGAGCTCCTACAATGAGCAGTTCTTC. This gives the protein CASSVGTGSSYNEQFF.

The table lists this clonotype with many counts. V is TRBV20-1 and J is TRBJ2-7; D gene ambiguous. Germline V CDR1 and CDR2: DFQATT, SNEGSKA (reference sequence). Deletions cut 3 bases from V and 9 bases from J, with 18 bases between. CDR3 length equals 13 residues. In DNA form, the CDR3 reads TGCAGTGCTAGCGACGTTCTCCGGGCTGTGCAGTACTTC. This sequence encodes CSASDVLRAVQYF.

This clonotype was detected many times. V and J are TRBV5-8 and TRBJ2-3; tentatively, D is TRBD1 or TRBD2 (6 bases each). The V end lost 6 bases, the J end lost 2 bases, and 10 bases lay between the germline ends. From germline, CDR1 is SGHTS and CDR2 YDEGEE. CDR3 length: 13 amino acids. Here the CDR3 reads CASTRGLTDTQYF. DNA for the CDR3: TGTGCCAGCACCCGGGGGCTCACAGATACGCAGTATTTT.

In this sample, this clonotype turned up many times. CDR3 sequence (DNA): TGCAGTGCTAGCCGGGCAGGGGAAATCTACAATGAGCAGTTCTTC. Amino acid sequence: CSASRAGEIYNEQFF. This chain joins TRBV20-1 and TRBJ2-1, with D tentatively TRBD1 (6 bases). CDR1 and CDR2 from the germline V gene are DFQATT and SNEGSKA (reference sequence). The V end lost 3 bases, the J end lost 3 bases, and 15 bases lay between the germline ends. The CDR3 totals 15 residues.

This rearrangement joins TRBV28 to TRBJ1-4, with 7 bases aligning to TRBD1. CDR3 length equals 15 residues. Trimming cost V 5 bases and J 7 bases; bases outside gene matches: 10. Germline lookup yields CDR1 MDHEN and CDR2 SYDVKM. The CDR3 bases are TGTGCCAGCAGTCGTCCGGGGACAGTCGGTGAAAAACTGTTTTTT. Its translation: CASSRPGTVGEKLFF.

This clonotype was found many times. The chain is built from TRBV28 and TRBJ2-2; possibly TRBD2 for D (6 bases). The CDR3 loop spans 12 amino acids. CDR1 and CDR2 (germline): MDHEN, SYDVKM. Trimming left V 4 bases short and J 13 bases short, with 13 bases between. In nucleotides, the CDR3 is TGTGCCAGCAGTTCGGGGACTTCGGGGCTGTTTTTT. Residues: CASSSGTSGLFF.

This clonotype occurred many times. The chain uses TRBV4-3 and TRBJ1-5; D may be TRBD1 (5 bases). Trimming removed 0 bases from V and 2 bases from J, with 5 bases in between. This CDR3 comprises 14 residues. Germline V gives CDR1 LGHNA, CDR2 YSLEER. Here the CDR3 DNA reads TGCGCCAGCAGCCAAGACAGGGGCAATCAGCCCCAGCATTTT. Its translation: CASSQDRGNQPQHF.

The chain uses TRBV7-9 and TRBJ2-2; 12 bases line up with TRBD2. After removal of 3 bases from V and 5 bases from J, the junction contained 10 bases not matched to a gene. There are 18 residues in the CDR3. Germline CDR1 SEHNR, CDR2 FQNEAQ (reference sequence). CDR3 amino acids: CASSFPSGRAFRTGELFF. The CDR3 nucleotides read TGTGCCAGCAGCTTCCCTAGCGGGAGGGCCTTTCGGACCGGGGAGCTGTTTTTT.

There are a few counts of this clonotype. As DNA, the CDR3 is TGTGCCAGCAGTTTAGGGACTCCCGAAAACATTCAGTACTTC. The encoded protein is CASSLGTPENIQYF. The chain combines TRBV12-3 or TRBV12-4 with TRBJ2-4, with a tentative D call TRBD2 (5 bases). The CDR3 is made up of 14 amino acids. Trimming removed 1 base at V and 5 bases at J, with 9 bases between.

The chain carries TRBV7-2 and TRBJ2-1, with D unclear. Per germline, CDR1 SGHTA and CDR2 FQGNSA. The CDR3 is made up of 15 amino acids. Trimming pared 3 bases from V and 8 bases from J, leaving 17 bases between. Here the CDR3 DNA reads TGTGCCAGCAGCTTTTTTGTCCTCACCAGCGATGAGCAGTTCTTC. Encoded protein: CASSFFVLTSDEQFF.

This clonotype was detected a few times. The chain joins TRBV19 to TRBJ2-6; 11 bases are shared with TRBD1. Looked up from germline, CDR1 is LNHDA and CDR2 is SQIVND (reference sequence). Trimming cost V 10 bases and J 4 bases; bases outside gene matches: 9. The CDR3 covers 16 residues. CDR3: CATGTGGGSGANVLTF. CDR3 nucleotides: TGTGCCACCGGGACAGGGGGTGGATCCGGGGCCAACGTCCTGACTTTC. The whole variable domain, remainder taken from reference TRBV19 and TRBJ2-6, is DGGITQSPKYLFRKEGQNVTLSCEQNLNHDAMYWYRQDPGQGLRLIYYSQIVNDFQKGDIAEGYSVSREKKESFPLTVTSAQKNPTAFYLCATGTGGGSGANVLTFGAGSRLTVL.

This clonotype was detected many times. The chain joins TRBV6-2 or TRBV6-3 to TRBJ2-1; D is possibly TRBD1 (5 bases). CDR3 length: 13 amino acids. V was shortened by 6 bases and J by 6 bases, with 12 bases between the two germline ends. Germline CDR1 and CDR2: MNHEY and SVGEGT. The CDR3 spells CASRDLQGNEQFF. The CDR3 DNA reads TGTGCCAGCAGGGATCTCCAGGGCAATGAGCAGTTCTTC.

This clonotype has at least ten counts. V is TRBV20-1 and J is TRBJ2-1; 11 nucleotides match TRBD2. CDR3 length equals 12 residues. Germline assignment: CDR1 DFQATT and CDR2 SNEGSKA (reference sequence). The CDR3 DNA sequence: TGCAGGGCACTAGCGGGAGTCAATGAGCAGTTCTTC. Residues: CRALAGVNEQFF.

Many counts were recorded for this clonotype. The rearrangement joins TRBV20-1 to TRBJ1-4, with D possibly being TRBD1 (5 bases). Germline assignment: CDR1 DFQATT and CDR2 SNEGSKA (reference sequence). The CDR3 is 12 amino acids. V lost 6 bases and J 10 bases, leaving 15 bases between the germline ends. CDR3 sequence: CSAYRTGGKLFF. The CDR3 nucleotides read TGCAGTGCCTATAGGACGGGGGGAAAACTGTTTTTT.

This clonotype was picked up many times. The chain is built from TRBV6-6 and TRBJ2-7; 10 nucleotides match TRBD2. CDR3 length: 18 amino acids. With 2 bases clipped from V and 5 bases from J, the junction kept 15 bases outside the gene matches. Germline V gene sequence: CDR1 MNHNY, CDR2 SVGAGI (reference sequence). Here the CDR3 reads CASSYGFGAAGGRNEQYF. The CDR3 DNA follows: TGTGCCAGCAGTTACGGTTTTGGCGCAGCGGGAGGGAGGAACGAGCAGTACTTC.

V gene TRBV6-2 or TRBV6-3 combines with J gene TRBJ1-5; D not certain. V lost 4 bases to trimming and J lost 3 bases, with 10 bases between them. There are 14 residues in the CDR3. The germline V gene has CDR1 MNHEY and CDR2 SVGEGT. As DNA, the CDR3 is TGTGCCAGCAGTTTTAGGCAGGACAATCAGCCCCAGCATTTT. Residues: CASSFRQDNQPQHF.